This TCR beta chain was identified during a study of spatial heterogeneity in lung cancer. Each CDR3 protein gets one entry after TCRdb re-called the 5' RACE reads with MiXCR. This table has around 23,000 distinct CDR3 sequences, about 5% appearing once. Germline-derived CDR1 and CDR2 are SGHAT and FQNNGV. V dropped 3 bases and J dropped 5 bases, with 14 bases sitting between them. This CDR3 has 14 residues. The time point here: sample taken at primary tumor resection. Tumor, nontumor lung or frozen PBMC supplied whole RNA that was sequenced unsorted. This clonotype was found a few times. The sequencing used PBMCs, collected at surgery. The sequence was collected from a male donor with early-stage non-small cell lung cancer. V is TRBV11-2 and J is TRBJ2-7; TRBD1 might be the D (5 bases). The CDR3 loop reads CASSFAPGLHEQYF. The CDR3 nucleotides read TGTGCCAGCAGCTTCGCGCCAGGGTTGCACGAGCAGTACTTC.